The clone carrying this T cell receptor (beta chain) occurred many times. The PBMCs were sourced from fresh peripheral blood (approximately 9 ml). The data are from a study of T cells in Graves' hyperthyroidism and ophthalmopathy. Study-wide background: Sampling of peripheral blood happened at initial diagnosis, prior to any treatment.

TCR beta CDR3 sequences were amplified from RNA transcripts. The HTBI primer set was used in a first-round RT-PCR of the TCR CDR3. TCRdb reprocessed the multiplex PCR reads via MiXCR and lists one record per CDR3 protein. The sample includes 530,000 or so distinct CDR3 sequences, around 24% of them seen just once. The sequence came from a woman in her twenties or thirties with Graves' ophthalmopathy. The specimen was blood.

For the CDR3, the DNA is TGTGCCAGCAGTTCCACAACGATCAGGGGTGAAGCTTTCTTT. Translation: CASSSTTIRGEAFF. The V gene is TRBV6-5, the J gene TRBJ1-1; weak D call: TRBD1 (6 bases). This CDR3 is 14 amino acids long. V was pared by 4 bases and J by 7 bases, with 16 bases between. Germline V gene sequence: CDR1 MNHEY, CDR2 SVGAGI.